The entry below gives a single TCR beta chain sequence along with its context. Its antigen is undetermined. The data were obtained in a study of cytomegalovirus exposure and HLA in healthy donors. Whole-study context: Caucasian-associated ancestry cluster membership applied to under 85% of some 400 genotyped donors. Broader study findings: Researchers catalogued approximately 170 TCR beta chains as cytomegalovirus-associated.

PCR employed 60 Vbeta and 13 Jbeta primers. Assay used: immunoSEQ multiplex PCR; TCRdb lists only in-frame clones, some missing. The listing records some 76,000 clones. The J segment lost 3 bases and the V segment lost 6 bases, leaving 6 bases of the junction unmatched. Germline CDR1 and CDR2: SNHLY and FYNNEI. The CDR3 has 14 amino acids. The receptor's source is a female donor in good health and CMV-seropositive. Sequenced sample: PBMCs. The chain joins TRBV2 to TRBJ2-7; 9 positions agree with TRBD1. The CDR3 loop reads CASSPGQGLYEQYF. CDR3 nucleotides: TGTGCCAGCAGCCCGGGACAGGGTCTCTACGAGCAGTACTTC.